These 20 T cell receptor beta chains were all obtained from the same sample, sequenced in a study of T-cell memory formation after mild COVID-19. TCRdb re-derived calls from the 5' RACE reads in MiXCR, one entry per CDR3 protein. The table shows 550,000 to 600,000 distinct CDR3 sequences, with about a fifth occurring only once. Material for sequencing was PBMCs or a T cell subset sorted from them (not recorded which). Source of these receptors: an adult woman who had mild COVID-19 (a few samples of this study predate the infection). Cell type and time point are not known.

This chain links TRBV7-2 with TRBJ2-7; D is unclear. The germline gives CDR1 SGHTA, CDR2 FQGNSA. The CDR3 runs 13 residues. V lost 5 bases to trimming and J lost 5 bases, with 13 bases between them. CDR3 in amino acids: CASSPRHGDEQYF. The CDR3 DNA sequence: TGTGCCAGCAGCCCCAGACATGGGGACGAGCAGTACTTC.

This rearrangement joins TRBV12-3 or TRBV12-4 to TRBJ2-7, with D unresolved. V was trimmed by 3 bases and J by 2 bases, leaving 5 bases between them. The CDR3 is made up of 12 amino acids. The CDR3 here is CASSFLTYEQYF. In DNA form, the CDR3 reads TGTGCCAGCAGTTTCCTGACCTACGAGCAGTACTTC.

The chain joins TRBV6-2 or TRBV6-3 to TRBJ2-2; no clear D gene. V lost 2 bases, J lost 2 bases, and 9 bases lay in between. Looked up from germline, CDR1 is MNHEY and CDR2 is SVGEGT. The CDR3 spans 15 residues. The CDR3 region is CASSYGAVNTGELFF. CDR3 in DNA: TGTGCCAGCAGTTACGGTGCCGTCAACACCGGGGAGCTGTTTTTT.

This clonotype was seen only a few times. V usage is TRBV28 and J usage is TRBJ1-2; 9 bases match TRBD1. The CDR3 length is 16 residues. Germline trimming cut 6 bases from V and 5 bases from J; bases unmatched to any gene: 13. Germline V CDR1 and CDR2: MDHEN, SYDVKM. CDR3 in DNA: TGTGCCAGCAGCCTAGGGGGACAGGGAAGTGGTTATGGCTACACCTTC. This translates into CASSLGGQGSGYGYTF.

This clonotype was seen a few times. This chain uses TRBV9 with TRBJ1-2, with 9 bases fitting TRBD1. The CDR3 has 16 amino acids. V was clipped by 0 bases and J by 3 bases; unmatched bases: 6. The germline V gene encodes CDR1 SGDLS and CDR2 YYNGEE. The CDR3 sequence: CASSVASRDRDYGYTF. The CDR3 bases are TGTGCCAGCAGCGTAGCAAGTCGGGACAGGGACTATGGCTACACCTTC.

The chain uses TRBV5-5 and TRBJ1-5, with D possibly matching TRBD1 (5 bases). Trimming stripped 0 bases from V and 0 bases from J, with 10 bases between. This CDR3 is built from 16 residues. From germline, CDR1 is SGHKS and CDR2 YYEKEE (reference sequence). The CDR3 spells CASSLVGGNSNQPQHF. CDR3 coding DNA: TGTGCCAGCAGCTTGGTGGGGGGAAATAGCAATCAGCCCCAGCATTTT.

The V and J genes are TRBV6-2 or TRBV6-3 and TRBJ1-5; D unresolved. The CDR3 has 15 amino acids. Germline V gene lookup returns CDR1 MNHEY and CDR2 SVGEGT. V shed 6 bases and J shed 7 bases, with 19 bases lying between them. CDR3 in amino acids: CASSQNGPLRQPQHF. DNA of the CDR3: TGTGCCAGCAGCCAAAACGGCCCTTTGCGGCAGCCCCAGCATTTT.

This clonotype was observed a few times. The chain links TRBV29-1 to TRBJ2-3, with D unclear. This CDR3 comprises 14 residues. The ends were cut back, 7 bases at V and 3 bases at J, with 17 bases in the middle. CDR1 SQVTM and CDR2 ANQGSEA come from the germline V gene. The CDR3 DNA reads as TGCAGCGCACCGAGAGGCACTCGGACAGATACGCAGTATTTT. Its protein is CSAPRGTRTDTQYF.

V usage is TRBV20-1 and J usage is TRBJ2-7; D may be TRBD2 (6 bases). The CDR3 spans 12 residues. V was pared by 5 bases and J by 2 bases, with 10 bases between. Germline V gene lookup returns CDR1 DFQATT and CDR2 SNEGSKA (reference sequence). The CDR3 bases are TGCAGTGCTTGGGGGGAGGCCTACGAGCAGTACTTC. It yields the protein CSAWGEAYEQYF.

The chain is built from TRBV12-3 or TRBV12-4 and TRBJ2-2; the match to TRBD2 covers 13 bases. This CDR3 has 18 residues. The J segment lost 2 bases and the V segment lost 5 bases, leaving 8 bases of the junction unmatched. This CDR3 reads CASSRWTSGGINTGELFF. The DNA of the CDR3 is TGTGCCAGCAGTCGCTGGACTAGCGGGGGAATAAACACCGGGGAGCTGTTTTTT.

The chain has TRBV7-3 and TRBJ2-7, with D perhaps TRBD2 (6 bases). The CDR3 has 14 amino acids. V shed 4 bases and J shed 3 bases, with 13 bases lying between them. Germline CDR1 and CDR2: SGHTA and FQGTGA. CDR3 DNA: TGTGCCAGCAGCTCCAGGGACGGGGGCTACGAGCAGTACTTC. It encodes CASSSRDGGYEQYF.

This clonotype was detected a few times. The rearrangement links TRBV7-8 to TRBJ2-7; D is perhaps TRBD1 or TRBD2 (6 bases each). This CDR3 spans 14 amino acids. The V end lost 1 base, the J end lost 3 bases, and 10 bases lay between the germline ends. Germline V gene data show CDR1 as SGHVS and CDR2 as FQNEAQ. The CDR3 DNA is TGTGCCAGCAGCTTAGGCGGGACACACTACGAGCAGTACTTC. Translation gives CASSLGGTHYEQYF.

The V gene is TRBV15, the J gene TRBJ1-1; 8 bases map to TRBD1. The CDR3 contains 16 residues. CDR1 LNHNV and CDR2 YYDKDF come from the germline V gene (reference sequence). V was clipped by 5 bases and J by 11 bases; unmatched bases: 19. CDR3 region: CATSHTLDRGLLGAFF. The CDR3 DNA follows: TGTGCCACCAGCCACACCTTAGACAGGGGCCTTCTTGGGGCTTTCTTT.

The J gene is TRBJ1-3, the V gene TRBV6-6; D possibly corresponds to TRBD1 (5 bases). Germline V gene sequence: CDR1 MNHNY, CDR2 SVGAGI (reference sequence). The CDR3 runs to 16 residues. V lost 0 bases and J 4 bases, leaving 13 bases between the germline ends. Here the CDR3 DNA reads TGTGCCAGCAGTTACTCAACCTCGGGGCCCGGAAACACCATATATTTT. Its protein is CASSYSTSGPGNTIYF.

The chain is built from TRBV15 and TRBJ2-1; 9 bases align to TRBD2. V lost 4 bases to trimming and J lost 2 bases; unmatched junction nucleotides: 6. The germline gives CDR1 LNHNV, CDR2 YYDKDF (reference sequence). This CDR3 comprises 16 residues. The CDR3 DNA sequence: TGTGCCACCAGCACCCAAGCGGGAGGACCCTACAATGAGCAGTTCTTC. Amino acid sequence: CATSTQAGGPYNEQFF.

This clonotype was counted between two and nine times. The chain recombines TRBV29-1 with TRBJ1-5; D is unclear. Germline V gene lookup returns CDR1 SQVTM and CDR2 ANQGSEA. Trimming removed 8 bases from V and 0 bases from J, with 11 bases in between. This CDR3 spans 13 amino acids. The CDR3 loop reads CSTQENSNQPQHF. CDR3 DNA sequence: TGCAGCACCCAGGAGAATAGCAATCAGCCCCAGCATTTT.

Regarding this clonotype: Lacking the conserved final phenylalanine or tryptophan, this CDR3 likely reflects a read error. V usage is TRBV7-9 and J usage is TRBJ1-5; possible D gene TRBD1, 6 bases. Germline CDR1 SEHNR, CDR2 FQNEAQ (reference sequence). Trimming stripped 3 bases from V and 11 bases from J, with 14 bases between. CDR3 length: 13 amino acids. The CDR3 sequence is CASSFAPQGSQHS. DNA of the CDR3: TGTGCCAGCAGCTTCGCACCTCAGGGGTCCCAGCATTCT.

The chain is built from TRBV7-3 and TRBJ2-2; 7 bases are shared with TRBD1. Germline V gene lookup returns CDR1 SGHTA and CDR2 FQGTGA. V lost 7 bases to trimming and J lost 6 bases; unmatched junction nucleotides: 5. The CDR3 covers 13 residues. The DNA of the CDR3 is TGTGCCAGCATGGGTGACAGGGCCGGGGAGCTGTTTTTT. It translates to CASMGDRAGELFF.

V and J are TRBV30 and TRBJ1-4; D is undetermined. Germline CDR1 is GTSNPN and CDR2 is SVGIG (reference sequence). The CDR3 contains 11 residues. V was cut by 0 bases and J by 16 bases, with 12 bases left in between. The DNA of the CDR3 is TGTGCCTGGAGTGTTGAGGGTTTACGGTTTTTT. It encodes CAWSVEGLRFF.

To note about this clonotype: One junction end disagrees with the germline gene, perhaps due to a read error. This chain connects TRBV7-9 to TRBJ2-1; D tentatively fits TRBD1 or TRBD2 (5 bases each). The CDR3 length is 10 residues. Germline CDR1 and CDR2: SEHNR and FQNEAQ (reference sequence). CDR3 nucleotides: TGTGCCAGCAGCTTCCGGGACGGACTCTTC. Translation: CASSFRDGLF.